This is a list of T cell receptor beta chains from one sample in a study of blood T cell repertoires in COVID-19. TCRdb keeps only in-frame clones here, not all; method: immunoSEQ multiplex PCR. The sample records tens of thousands of clones, nearly 80% being singletons. The sequenced sample was peripheral blood. The receptors originated from a man aged 65-85 years with COVID-19, enrolled during active disease. CDR3s include the opening cysteine and the closing phenylalanine or tryptophan. The D gene is left open where the match is weak. Expanded clones are given a class, and other clones once, few, many or no size at all.

>.|TRBV27|TRBJ1-3|TRBD1
TGTGCCAGCAGTCGAGGGCAGGGGGCGCTTGGAAACACCATATATTTT
CASSRGQGALGNTIYF
>.|TRBV24-1|TRBJ2-5|.
TGTGCCACCAGTGATTCTCGGGAAGAGACCCAGTACTTC
CATSDSREETQYF
>.|TRBV6-2/TRBV6-3|TRBJ2-1|TRBD1
TGTGCCAGCAGCCGAGGGGGCCCCGCGTTCTTC
CASSRGGPAFF
>.|TRBV18|TRBJ1-3|.
TGTGCCAGCTCACCTGGCGCGGGGGGCACGGGAAACACCATATATTTT
CASSPGAGGTGNTIYF
>.|TRBV5-1|TRBJ1-1|.
TGCGCCAGCTCCACAGGGAACACTGAAGCTTTCTTT
CASSTGNTEAFF
>few|TRBV28|TRBJ1-5|.
TGTGCCAGCAGTTTATTGGGGGGGCACCAGCCCCAGCATTTT
CASSLLGGHQPQHF
>few|TRBV5-6|TRBJ1-2|TRBD1
TGTGCCAGCAGCCATTCCGGGACAGGTACCTACTATGGCTACACCTTC
CASSHSGTGTYYGYTF
>.|TRBV7-2|TRBJ1-6|.
TGTGCCAGCAGCCCCCAGTGGGGAGGGGATTCACCCCTCCACTTT
CASSPQWGGDSPLHF
>.|TRBV5-1|TRBJ2-7|TRBD2
TGCGCCAGCAGCCTAGCGGGCCTCTCCTACGAGCAGTACTTC
CASSLAGLSYEQYF
>.|TRBV4-3|TRBJ2-5|.
TGCGCCAGCAGCCAAGTATATACCGGGACTGGCTCCTGGGAGACCCAGTACTTC
CASSQVYTGTGSWETQYF
>.|TRBV6-5|TRBJ1-1|.
TGTGCCAGCAGTTACTTGTCCATGTCCAACACTGAAGCTTTCTTT
CASSYLSMSNTEAFF
>.|TRBV7-2|TRBJ1-2|.
TGTGCCAGCAGCTTAGACGTTGGCACGAACTATGGCTACACCTTC
CASSLDVGTNYGYTF
>few|TRBV3-1/TRBV3-2|TRBJ1-4|TRBD1
TGTGCCAGCAGCCACACGCAAACAGGGGGCGTTGAAAAACTGTTTTTT
CASSHTQTGGVEKLFF
>.|TRBV2|TRBJ2-7|.
TGTGCCAGCAGTGAACGGGGGTTCGAGCAGTACTTC
CASSERGFEQYF
>.|TRBV18|TRBJ2-4|.
TGTGCCAGCTCACCAAAGACAGGCGGAGAAGGGGCAAACATTCAGTACTTC
CASSPKTGGEGANIQYF
>.|TRBV4-1|TRBJ1-4|.
TGCGCCAGCAGCCAGGTTCCCACGGGGTATGAAAAACTGTTTTTT
CASSQVPTGYEKLFF
>.|TRBV11-2|TRBJ2-7|TRBD2
TGTGCCAGCAGCTTGACTAGCGGGGGACTCTGGGAGCAGTACTTC
CASSLTSGGLWEQYF
>.|TRBV6-2/TRBV6-3|TRBJ2-1|TRBD1
TGTGCCAGCAGTTACTCGACTGGTCAGGGGGCGGTAGACAATGAGCAGTTCTTC
CASSYSTGQGAVDNEQFF
>.|TRBV9|TRBJ2-3|TRBD1
TGTGCCAGCAGCGAAGGGGATGGGACAGTCAGTGATACGCAGTATTTT
CASSEGDGTVSDTQYF
>many|TRBV4-1|TRBJ2-1|TRBD2
TGCGCCAGCAGCCAAGTCCGCCCTAGCGGGAGTTACCATGAGCAGTTCTTC
CASSQVRPSGSYHEQFF
>few|TRBV5-4|TRBJ2-3|TRBD2
TGTGCCAGCAGACGGGAGGGGCCAGATACGCAGTATTTT
CASRREGPDTQYF
>.|TRBV11-3|TRBJ2-2|TRBD2
TGTGCCAGCACTCCCGGGGGGGCTAGCGGGTCGAACACCGGGGAGCTGTTTTTT
CASTPGGASGSNTGELFF
>.|TRBV13|TRBJ2-2|TRBD2
TGTGCCAGCAGCCAGAAGACTAGCGGGAGTGACACCGGGGAGCTGTTTTTT
CASSQKTSGSDTGELFF
>.|TRBV5-5|TRBJ2-7|TRBD1
TGTGCCAGCAGCCCCAGGCCCGGGACAGACTACGAGCAGTACTTC
CASSPRPGTDYEQYF
>.|TRBV10-3|TRBJ1-2|.
TGTGCCATCAGTGACCCCCCCCAGGGTAACTATGGCTACACCTTC
CAISDPPQGNYGYTF
>few|TRBV10-1|TRBJ2-2|.
TGCGCCAGCAGCAGGGGCCTGAACACCGGGGAGCTGTTTTTT
CASSRGLNTGELFF
>.|TRBV15|TRBJ1-3|TRBD1
TGTGCCACCAGCAGAGGGGCCCCAGGGGGGTCCGGAAACACCATATATTTT
CATSRGAPGGSGNTIYF
>.|TRBV9|TRBJ2-2|.
TGTGCCAGCAGCCCCCTTCGCCAGGAGAACACCGGGGAGCTGTTTTTT
CASSPLRQENTGELFF
>.|TRBV7-9|TRBJ1-1|.
TGTGCCAGCAGCTCGACAGACCTTGAAGCTTTCTTT
CASSSTDLEAFF
>.|TRBV2|TRBJ2-3|.
TGTGCCAGCGTAATCACAGATACGCAGTATTTT
CASVITDTQYF
>.|TRBV6-5|TRBJ2-1|TRBD1
TGTGCCAGCAGTAGGGACAGGGGACCCGTTGAGCAGTTCTTC
CASSRDRGPVEQFF
>.|TRBV7-8|TRBJ2-2|.
TGTGCCAGCAGCTTAGGGCAGGGGAACACCGGGGAGCTGTTTTTT
CASSLGQGNTGELFF
>.|TRBV4-2|TRBJ2-7|.
TGTGCCAGCAGCCAAAATAGGGGCTCTAGTACCCTCTACGAGCAGTACTTC
CASSQNRGSSTLYEQYF
>.|TRBV19|TRBJ1-1|.
TGTGCCAGTAGCAGCGGGACGGTGAACGCTGAAGCTTTCTTT
CASSSGTVNAEAFF
>few|TRBV9|TRBJ2-2|TRBD1
TGTGCCAGCAGCGTAAGGGGACAGGGGGCCGGGGAGCTGTTTTTT
CASSVRGQGAGELFF
>.|TRBV28|TRBJ2-5|TRBD1
TGTGCCAGCACCCCAGAGGACAGGATCCAAGAGACCCAGTACTTC
CASTPEDRIQETQYF
>few|TRBV3-1/TRBV3-2|TRBJ1-3|.
TGTGCCAGCAGCCCACAGGGTTTAGGAAACACCATATATTTT
CASSPQGLGNTIYF
>.|TRBV28|TRBJ1-5|.
TGTGCCAGCAGTTTAAAGGAGAATCAGCCCCAGCATTTT
CASSLKENQPQHF
>.|TRBV10-3|TRBJ1-2|TRBD1
TGTGCCATCAGCTCCGGGACAGGGGGGTATGGCTACACCTTC
CAISSGTGGYGYTF
>.|TRBV7-8|TRBJ2-7|TRBD2
TGTGCCAGCAGCTTAGGTAGCGGGGGAACCTACGAGCAGTACTTC
CASSLGSGGTYEQYF
>once|TRBV6-6|TRBJ1-5|.
TGTGCCAGCAGTTACATAGGCAATCAGCCCCAGCATTTT
CASSYIGNQPQHF